Shown below are 29 T cell receptor beta chains from a single sample sequenced in a study of identical twins (dated by TCRdb to about 2016). The receptor library was made with 5' RACE. This sample was sequenced with an Illumina HiSeq 2000. TCRdb applied fastp at Q25 and MiXCR to the public reads, then kept only in-frame beta chains. Each entry is one CDR3 protein sequence, shown with its most common DNA and genes. Within this sample are some 270,000 distinct CDR3 sequences, with 6.5% to 9.5% of them counted one time only. The ten largest clonotypes hold 2.5% to 3.5% of the sample. The data also belong to a second study, concerning yellow fever vaccine responses in identical twins.

The sequencing sample was made of CD8+ T cells sorted from blood. These receptors all come from a woman under 30 in good health.

The sample holds a few counts of this clonotype. The rearrangement uses TRBV20-1 and TRBJ1-2; D is undetermined. Germline V gives CDR1 DFQATT, CDR2 SNEGSKA (reference sequence). The CDR3 loop spans 13 amino acids. Trimming left V 0 bases short and J 2 bases short, with 7 bases between. This CDR3 is CSAREDGNYGYTF. CDR3 coding DNA: TGCAGTGCTAGAGAGGACGGCAACTATGGCTACACCTTC.

In this sample, this clonotype turned up many times. The genes are TRBV7-9 and TRBJ2-7, with 13 bases aligning to TRBD2. Looked up from germline, CDR1 is SEHNR and CDR2 is FQNEAQ (reference sequence). V trimming: 4 bases; J trimming: 5 bases; junction bases outside the gene matches: 5. This CDR3 spans 15 amino acids. DNA for the CDR3: TGTGCCAGCAGCTGGCCGGGACTAGCGGGACACGAGCAGTACTTC. Translation: CASSWPGLAGHEQYF.

The J gene is TRBJ1-5, the V gene TRBV6-1; D gene unclear. Germline loops: CDR1 MNHNS, CDR2 SASEGT. The length of the CDR3 is 16 residues. The germline V and J ends were trimmed by 1 base and 3 bases, with 13 bases remaining between them. CDR3 in amino acids: CASSEGLNYSNQPQHF. CDR3 coding DNA: TGTGCCAGCAGTGAAGGGCTGAATTATTCCAATCAGCCCCAGCATTTT.

This clonotype was counted a few times. The chain links TRBV7-9 to TRBJ1-1; D unresolved. In germline, CDR1 is SEHNR, CDR2 FQNEAQ (reference sequence). CDR3 length equals 12 residues. Trimming stripped 2 bases from V and 6 bases from J, with 7 bases between. Here the CDR3 DNA reads TGTGCCAGCAGCTTAAGATCCCCTGAAGCTTTCTTT. This encodes CASSLRSPEAFF.

The sample holds many counts of this clonotype. The chain couples TRBV4-3 to TRBJ1-3, with TRBD1 as a possible D gene (5 bases). The ends were cut back, 0 bases at V and 0 bases at J, with 9 bases in the middle. CDR1 LGHNA and CDR2 YSLEER come from the germline V gene. The CDR3 runs 16 residues. This CDR3 is CASSQDRGSSGNTIYF. The DNA of the CDR3 is TGCGCCAGCAGCCAAGATAGGGGCAGCTCTGGAAACACCATATATTTT.

The chain carries TRBV29-1 and TRBJ2-7; D could derive from TRBD1 or TRBD2 (7 bases each). The germline V gene encodes CDR1 SQVTM and CDR2 ANQGSEA. The CDR3 runs to 14 residues. The V end lost 7 bases, the J end lost 0 bases, and 16 bases lay between the germline ends. Written as DNA, the CDR3 is TGCAGCGCAGCAGGGGGGGAGAGCTCCTACGAGCAGTACTTC. This gives the protein CSAAGGESSYEQYF.

In this sample, this clonotype turned up many times. In DNA form, the CDR3 reads TGCAGTGCTAGAGATACTAGCGGGGGGGAAACAGATACGCAGTATTTT. This encodes CSARDTSGGETDTQYF. V and J are TRBV20-1 and TRBJ2-3; 13 nucleotides match TRBD2. The germline gives CDR1 DFQATT, CDR2 SNEGSKA (reference sequence). The CDR3 runs to 16 residues. V was pared by 0 bases and J by 3 bases, with 3 bases of the junction left unmatched.

The V and J genes are TRBV2 and TRBJ2-3, with 13 positions matching TRBD2. The V gene end was trimmed by 1 base and the J gene end by 4 bases; junction bases not matched to a gene: 8. The CDR3 loop spans 18 amino acids. From germline, CDR1 is SNHLY and CDR2 FYNNEI. The CDR3 region is CASSEVLAGGPSPDTQYF. The CDR3 bases are TGTGCCAGCAGTGAAGTACTAGCGGGAGGGCCGTCCCCAGATACGCAGTATTTT.

This clonotype was observed a few times. This sequence joins TRBV4-3 and TRBJ2-7; D call uncertain. Germline V CDR1 and CDR2: LGHNA, YSLEER. The CDR3 covers 14 residues. With 4 bases removed from V and 3 bases from J, the gap between germline ends came to 13 bases. CDR3 nucleotide sequence: TGCGCCAGCAGCCTTGGAAGTACCGGCTACGAGCAGTACTTC. Translated, it gives CASSLGSTGYEQYF.

This clonotype was seen only a few times. This chain connects TRBV9 to TRBJ2-7, with D possibly matching TRBD2 (5 bases). There are 14 residues in the CDR3. Trimming removed 3 bases from V and 3 bases from J, with 13 bases in between. Germline V gives CDR1 SGDLS, CDR2 YYNGEE. This chain's CDR3 is CASSARGEDYEQYF. The DNA for the CDR3 is TGTGCCAGCAGCGCCCGGGGAGAAGACTACGAGCAGTACTTC.

This clonotype was observed many times. This chain joins TRBV28 and TRBJ2-1; D might be TRBD2 (7 bases). With 6 bases removed from V and 5 bases from J, the gap between germline ends came to 20 bases. This CDR3 region has 16 residues. CDR1 is MDHEN, CDR2 SYDVKM, per germline. CDR3 protein: CASRLGGGGPNNEQFF. For the CDR3, the DNA is TGTGCCAGCAGGCTCGGGGGCGGGGGACCCAACAATGAGCAGTTCTTC.

The chain is built from TRBV20-1 and TRBJ1-1, with D tentatively TRBD1 (6 bases). V shed 0 bases and J shed 0 bases, with 14 bases lying between them. CDR1 DFQATT and CDR2 SNEGSKA come from the germline V gene (reference sequence). The CDR3 sequence is 16 residues long. For the CDR3, the DNA is TGCAGTGCTAGAGATGTAGACAGGCTAATGAACACTGAAGCTTTCTTT. It is translated as CSARDVDRLMNTEAFF.

The sample holds a few counts of this clonotype. V is TRBV9 and J is TRBJ2-1, with a tentative D call TRBD1 (5 bases). The CDR3 runs 13 residues. Trimming left V 4 bases short and J 4 bases short, with 9 bases between. The germline CDR1 and CDR2 sequences are SGDLS and YYNGEE. CDR3: CASSMDIYNEQFF. In nucleotides, the CDR3 is TGTGCCAGCAGCATGGACATTTACAATGAGCAGTTCTTC.

This chain links TRBV20-1 with TRBJ2-2, with no clear D. The CDR3 length is 16 residues. Trimming left V 1 base short and J 4 bases short, with 16 bases between. Germline V gene data show CDR1 as DFQATT and CDR2 as SNEGSKA (reference sequence). CDR3 sequence reads: CSARGSGQATTGELFF. The DNA for the CDR3 is TGCAGTGCTAGAGGTTCCGGCCAGGCGACCACCGGGGAGCTGTTTTTT.

The chain employs TRBV2 and TRBJ1-5, with D perhaps TRBD1 (6 bases). The V gene's germline CDR1 is SNHLY and CDR2 FYNNEI. This CDR3 has 14 amino acids. Trimming shortened V by 7 bases and J by 2 bases, and 12 bases separated the two germline ends. CDR3 DNA sequence: TGTGCCAGCATGGGGGGGGCGGGCAATCAGCCCCAGCATTTT. It specifies CASMGGAGNQPQHF.

V and J are TRBV7-9 and TRBJ2-7, with D perhaps assigned TRBD1 or TRBD2 (5 bases each). The CDR3 sequence is 14 residues long. Germline CDR1 reads SEHNR; CDR2 reads FQNEAQ (reference sequence). The V end lost 5 bases, the J end lost 1 base, and 12 bases lay between the germline ends. The CDR3 sequence: CASSRDAISYEQYF. DNA for the CDR3: TGTGCCAGCAGCCGGGACGCAATATCCTACGAGCAGTACTTC.

The chain recombines TRBV6-1 with TRBJ2-5; D might be TRBD1 (5 bases). CDR3 length: 15 amino acids. From germline, CDR1 is MNHNS and CDR2 SASEGT. Trimming took off 2 bases at V and 5 bases at J, with 15 bases between the two ends. The DNA of the CDR3 is TGTGCCAGCAGTGAAAAGCCCAGGGCTTGGGAGACCCAGTACTTC. This encodes CASSEKPRAWETQYF.

This clonotype was counted ten times or more. V is TRBV7-8 and J is TRBJ2-3; tentatively, D is TRBD2 (5 bases). Trimming removed 5 bases from V and 2 bases from J, with 14 bases in between. Germline lookup yields CDR1 SGHVS and CDR2 FQNEAQ. The CDR3 runs 15 residues. The DNA for the CDR3 is TGTGCCAGCAGCCGCACATCGGGATACACAGATACGCAGTATTTT. Translating gives CASSRTSGYTDTQYF.

This sequence joins TRBV7-8 and TRBJ2-3, with a weak D call TRBD1 (5 bases). V gave up 0 bases and J gave up 2 bases, with 18 bases separating them. The germline gives CDR1 SGHVS, CDR2 FQNEAQ. This CDR3 comprises 18 residues. CDR3 DNA sequence: TGTGCCAGCAGCTTAGCGCTTCCTAAGGGGTTACCCACAGATACGCAGTATTTT. This encodes CASSLALPKGLPTDTQYF.

This clonotype was counted ten times or more. This chain joins TRBV15 and TRBJ2-7; the match to TRBD2 covers 7 bases. CDR3 length: 16 residues. V lost 4 bases to trimming and J lost 1 base; unmatched junction nucleotides: 10. CDR1 LNHNV and CDR2 YYDKDF come from the germline V gene (reference sequence). CDR3 DNA sequence: TGTGCCACCAGCACAGGGCTAGCGGACCAATCCTACGAGCAGTACTTC. Translating gives CATSTGLADQSYEQYF. Full variable domain (remainder filled in from reference TRBV15 and TRBJ2-7): DAMVIQNPRYQVTQFGKPVTLSCSQTLNHNVMYWYQQKSSQAPKLLFHYYDKDFNNEADTPDNFQSRRPNTSFCFLDIRSPGLGDTAMYLCATSTGLADQSYEQYFGPGTRLTVT.

The chain uses TRBV4-3 and TRBJ2-7; 11 nucleotides agree with TRBD2. With 0 bases clipped from V and 4 bases from J, the junction kept 11 bases outside the gene matches. CDR3 size: 18 residues. Germline loops: CDR1 LGHNA, CDR2 YSLEER. Here the CDR3 DNA reads TGCGCCAGCAGCCAAGATAGGAGTAGCGGGAGGGCGTTTTACGAGCAGTACTTC. Translated: CASSQDRSSGRAFYEQYF.

This clonotype showed up many times. The chain joins TRBV27 to TRBJ2-1; D uncertain. Germline CDR1 MNHEY, CDR2 SMNVEV (reference sequence). Trimming took 7 bases from V and 8 from J, leaving 9 bases between them. The CDR3 is 11 amino acids. Here the CDR3 reads CASKDGDEQFF. The CDR3 region has the DNA TGTGCCAGCAAAGATGGAGATGAGCAGTTCTTC.

This clonotype was seen a few times. The V call is TRBV28, the J call TRBJ2-1, with 13 bases that match TRBD2. Germline-derived CDR1 and CDR2 are MDHEN and SYDVKM. This CDR3 has 15 residues. The ends lost 5 bases at V and 6 bases at J; junction bases unmatched: 4. The DNA for the CDR3 is TGTGCCAGCAGTATACTAGCGGGAGGGCTCAATGAGCAGTTCTTC. It codes for CASSILAGGLNEQFF. The full variable domain, its missing parts supplied by reference TRBV28 and TRBJ2-1, is DVKVTQSSRYLVKRTGEKVFLECVQDMDHENMFWYRQDPGLGLRLIYFSYDVKMKEKGDIPEGYSVSREKKERFSLILESASTNQTSMYLCASSILAGGLNEQFFGPGTRLTVL.

The chain recombines TRBV5-1 with TRBJ1-1; possibly TRBD1 for D (5 bases). This CDR3 spans 15 amino acids. Germline loops: CDR1 SGHRS, CDR2 YFSETQ. The ends were cut back, 3 bases at V and 1 base at J, with 13 bases in the middle. The CDR3 nucleotides are TGCGCCAGCAGCTCCTACAGGATCCCGAACACTGAAGCTTTCTTT. This gives the protein CASSSYRIPNTEAFF.

This clonotype turned up a few times. This sequence joins TRBV7-6 and TRBJ2-5, with TRBD2 matching 7 bases. CDR3 length: 14 residues. The germline gives CDR1 SGHVS, CDR2 FNYEAQ. V trimming: 5 bases; J trimming: 1 base; junction bases outside the gene matches: 4. CDR3 in DNA: TGTGCCAGCAGCCCCCGACTAGCCCAAGAGACCCAGTACTTC. Encoded protein: CASSPRLAQETQYF.

The rearrangement uses TRBV5-6 and TRBJ2-1; D is possibly TRBD1 (6 bases). With 4 bases removed from V and 6 bases from J, the gap between germline ends came to 14 bases. The germline gives CDR1 SGHDT, CDR2 YYEEEE. The CDR3 runs to 14 residues. CDR3 sequence (DNA): TGTGCCAGCAGCCCCCTCACAGGGAGCAATGAGCAGTTCTTC. It codes for CASSPLTGSNEQFF.

This clonotype has a count of ten or more. The rearrangement joins TRBV7-2 to TRBJ1-2; D remains unclear. Germline V gives CDR1 SGHTA, CDR2 FQGNSA. There are 15 residues in the CDR3. Trimming removed 1 base from V and 3 bases from J, with 12 bases in between. DNA for the CDR3: TGTGCCAGCAGCTTAGACGGGTTAAGGGACTATGGCTACACCTTC. It encodes CASSLDGLRDYGYTF.

This clonotype was seen more than once but under ten times. The V and J genes are TRBV6-4 and TRBJ2-1; D gene uncertain. Per the germline V gene, CDR1 is MRHNA and CDR2 is SNTAGT. The CDR3 contains 15 residues. Trimming pared 3 bases from V and 0 bases from J, leaving 9 bases between. The CDR3 coding sequence is TGTGCCAGCAGTGAACTGCTGAGCTCCTACAATGAGCAGTTCTTC. Translation: CASSELLSSYNEQFF.

This chain uses TRBV20-1 with TRBJ2-3; 9 bases line up with TRBD2. Per the germline V gene, CDR1 is DFQATT and CDR2 is SNEGSKA (reference sequence). The CDR3 length is 15 residues. V gave up 1 base and J gave up 7 bases; unmatched junction bases: 9. The CDR3: CSARVAAGGPNTQYF. CDR3 DNA: TGCAGTGCTAGAGTTGCTGCGGGAGGGCCAAATACGCAGTATTTT.